This TCR beta chain was found in a study of control samples from healthy donors and cancer patients. Germline loops: CDR1 MGHRA, CDR2 YSYEKL. This CDR3 is built from 15 residues. V lost 3 bases and J 4 bases, leaving 15 bases between the germline ends. The table came from immunoSEQ multiplex PCR; TCRdb's copy has only in-frame clones and leaves some out. The profile shows about 190,000 clones, over 80% of them singletons. Sequences were obtained from blood. J is TRBJ1-2 and V is TRBV4-1, with a weak D call TRBD1 (5 bases). The clonotype was recovered from a young man in good health. The CDR3 is CASSQGSGTFYGYTF. CDR3 coding DNA: TGCGCCAGCAGCCAGGGATCCGGGACCTTCTATGGCTACACCTTC.